This T cell receptor (beta chain) was sequenced for a study of blood T cell repertoires in COVID-19. Across the whole study: Both acute and convalescent COVID-19 samples were obtained from the United States, Italy and Spain.

The repertoire was sequenced with immunoSEQ multiplex PCR; TCRdb's copy has only in-frame clones and lacks some. The sample lists 140,000 to 150,000 clones, over 80% seen once, with around 11% in the top ten. This CDR3 contains 19 residues. The germline V gene encodes CDR1 SGHRS and CDR2 YFSETQ. Trimming removed 4 bases from V and 0 bases from J; junction bases left unmatched: 13. Resolution of symptoms, clearance, or two negative PCRs was present in recovered Cohort 3 donors. The chain has TRBV5-1 and TRBJ2-1; 10 bases are a match to TRBD1. This TCR came from a man aged 60 to 69 who had recovered from COVID-19. The sequenced material came from PBMCs or T cells enriched from blood (not recorded which). CDR3 residues: CASSQRTMDRGSSYNEQFF. CDR3 coding DNA: TGCGCCAGCAGCCAGCGAACGATGGACAGGGGGAGCTCCTACAATGAGCAGTTCTTC.